A selection of T cell receptor beta chains follows, all from one sample in a study of prognosis after radiotherapy for stage I lung cancer. MiXCR, applied by TCRdb to the multiplex PCR reads, yields one record per CDR3 protein. Of about 18,000 distinct CDR3 sequences in the sample, about 26% were seen once. Specimen: PBMCs, collected before or after stereotactic body radiation therapy (not recorded which). All receptors come from a donor at least 50 years old with non-small cell lung cancer. CDR3s include the opening cysteine and the closing phenylalanine or tryptophan. The order of the fields is D gene, clone size, V gene, J gene, CDR3 protein, CDR3 DNA. The D gene is left open where the match is weak. Clone size appears in some rows only: once, few, many, or a class for an expanded clone.

d_gene: NA; abundance: NA; v_gene: TRBV6-1; j_gene: TRBJ1-2; CDR3aa: CASSTEANYGYTF; CDR3nt: TGTGCCAGCAGTACAGAGGCTAACTATGGCTACACCTTC
d_gene: NA; abundance: many; v_gene: TRBV28; j_gene: TRBJ2-1; CDR3aa: CASSFGGNYNEQFF; CDR3nt: TGTGCCAGCAGTTTTGGGGGGAACTACAATGAGCAGTTCTTC
d_gene: NA; abundance: many; v_gene: TRBV19; j_gene: TRBJ1-5; CDR3aa: CASSPLVWQPQHF; CDR3nt: TGTGCCAGTAGTCCCCTGGTCTGGCAGCCCCAGCATTTT
d_gene: TRBD2; abundance: many; v_gene: TRBV12-3/TRBV12-4; j_gene: TRBJ2-2; CDR3aa: CASSFSSGVGNTGELFF; CDR3nt: TGTGCCAGCAGTTTTTCTAGCGGAGTCGGCAACACCGGGGAGCTGTTTTTT
d_gene: TRBD1; abundance: NA; v_gene: TRBV27; j_gene: TRBJ2-7; CDR3aa: CASRSGTGGVHEQYF; CDR3nt: TGTGCCAGCAGGTCCGGGACAGGGGGAGTGCACGAGCAGTACTTC
d_gene: NA; abundance: many; v_gene: TRBV4-1; j_gene: TRBJ2-7; CDR3aa: CASSQDYEIYEQYF; CDR3nt: TGCGCCAGCAGCCAAGATTACGAGATTTACGAGCAGTACTTC
d_gene: TRBD2; abundance: many; v_gene: TRBV7-9; j_gene: TRBJ2-7; CDR3aa: CASSPGASGSYEQYF; CDR3nt: TGTGCCAGCAGCCCGGGGGCTAGCGGGAGTTATGAGCAGTACTTC
d_gene: NA; abundance: many; v_gene: TRBV20-1; j_gene: TRBJ1-4; CDR3aa: CSAREGPNEKLFF; CDR3nt: TGCAGTGCTAGGGAGGGCCCTAATGAAAAACTGTTTTTT
d_gene: TRBD1; abundance: many; v_gene: TRBV7-9; j_gene: TRBJ2-1; CDR3aa: CASDRGESYNEQFF; CDR3nt: TGTGCCAGCGACAGGGGCGAATCCTACAATGAGCAGTTCTTC
d_gene: TRBD1; abundance: NA; v_gene: TRBV12-3/TRBV12-4; j_gene: TRBJ1-6; CDR3aa: CASSPRTGSLPLHF; CDR3nt: TGTGCCAGCAGCCCAAGGACAGGCTCCTTGCCCCTCCACTTT
d_gene: NA; abundance: many; v_gene: TRBV6-5; j_gene: TRBJ2-1; CDR3aa: CASSNWGNEQFF; CDR3nt: TGTGCCAGCAGTAACTGGGGGAATGAGCAGTTCTTC
d_gene: TRBD2; abundance: many; v_gene: TRBV6-1; j_gene: TRBJ2-1; CDR3aa: CASSERGGDNEQFF; CDR3nt: TGTGCCAGCAGTGAGCGTGGGGGGGACAATGAGCAGTTCTTC
d_gene: TRBD2; abundance: many; v_gene: TRBV5-6; j_gene: TRBJ2-5; CDR3aa: CASSLRISGTQETQYF; CDR3nt: TGTGCCAGCAGCTTGCGTATTAGCGGGACACAAGAGACCCAGTACTTC
d_gene: NA; abundance: many; v_gene: TRBV7-9; j_gene: TRBJ2-1; CDR3aa: CASSLEDGTLGNEQFF; CDR3nt: TGTGCCAGCAGCTTAGAGGACGGGACCTTGGGGAATGAGCAGTTCTTC
d_gene: TRBD2; abundance: NA; v_gene: TRBV4-1; j_gene: TRBJ2-7; CDR3aa: CASSPDARTRGRSYEQSF; CDR3nt: TGCGCCAGCAGCCCCGACGCAAGAACTCGCGGGAGGTCCTACGAGCAGTCCTTC
d_gene: TRBD2; abundance: many; v_gene: TRBV7-6; j_gene: TRBJ2-3; CDR3aa: CASSISGGGGDTQYF; CDR3nt: TGTGCCAGCAGCATCAGCGGGGGGGGTGGAGATACGCAGTATTTT
d_gene: NA; abundance: many; v_gene: TRBV5-6; j_gene: TRBJ2-5; CDR3aa: CASSLKVRQETQYF; CDR3nt: TGTGCCAGCAGCTTAAAGGTCAGACAAGAGACCCAGTACTTC
d_gene: TRBD2; abundance: many; v_gene: TRBV30; j_gene: TRBJ2-5; CDR3aa: CAWSETSVLQETQYF; CDR3nt: TGTGCCTGGAGCGAGACTAGCGTACTACAAGAGACCCAGTACTTC
d_gene: TRBD2; abundance: many; v_gene: TRBV19; j_gene: TRBJ2-3; CDR3aa: CASTSIGLAGDGGTDTQYF; CDR3nt: TGTGCCAGTACCAGTATCGGACTAGCGGGAGATGGAGGCACAGATACGCAGTATTTT
d_gene: NA; abundance: NA; v_gene: TRBV13; j_gene: TRBJ2-6; CDR3aa: CASTLIESSGANDLTF; CDR3nt: TGTGCCAGCACCCTGATCGAAAGCTCTGGTGCCAACGACCTGACTTTC
d_gene: NA; abundance: many; v_gene: TRBV18; j_gene: TRBJ2-3; CDR3aa: CASSYREADTQYF; CDR3nt: TGTGCCAGCTCCTACAGGGAGGCAGATACGCAGTATTTT
d_gene: NA; abundance: many; v_gene: TRBV4-3; j_gene: TRBJ2-2; CDR3aa: CASSQDTGWLTGELFF; CDR3nt: TGCGCCAGCAGCCAAGACACGGGGTGGTTGACCGGGGAGCTGTTTTTT
d_gene: NA; abundance: many; v_gene: TRBV5-1; j_gene: TRBJ2-2; CDR3aa: CASSPGTTNTGELFF; CDR3nt: TGCGCCAGCAGCCCCGGGACAACGAACACCGGGGAGCTGTTTTTT
d_gene: NA; abundance: many; v_gene: TRBV2; j_gene: TRBJ1-1; CDR3aa: CASSEVGLTNTEAFF; CDR3nt: TGTGCCAGCAGTGAAGTAGGCCTGACGAACACTGAAGCTTTCTTT
d_gene: NA; abundance: many; v_gene: TRBV19; j_gene: TRBJ1-4; CDR3aa: CASSIISNEKLFF; CDR3nt: TGTGCCAGTAGTATCATCAGTAATGAAAAACTGTTTTTT
d_gene: NA; abundance: medium-sized; v_gene: TRBV20-1; j_gene: TRBJ1-1; CDR3aa: CSARAGMGAFF; CDR3nt: TGCAGTGCTAGGGCCGGGATGGGAGCTTTCTTT
d_gene: NA; abundance: many; v_gene: TRBV19; j_gene: TRBJ2-7; CDR3aa: CASSSPSGSFYEQYF; CDR3nt: TGTGCCAGTAGTTCCCCAAGCGGCTCCTTCTACGAGCAGTACTTC
d_gene: NA; abundance: many; v_gene: TRBV15; j_gene: TRBJ2-2; CDR3aa: CATSGITGELFF; CDR3nt: TGTGCCACCAGCGGCATCACCGGGGAGCTGTTTTTT
d_gene: TRBD1; abundance: medium-sized; v_gene: TRBV30; j_gene: TRBJ2-3; CDR3aa: CAWSGDRDTDTQYF; CDR3nt: TGTGCCTGGAGTGGGGACAGGGACACAGATACGCAGTATTTT
d_gene: NA; abundance: NA; v_gene: TRBV11-2; j_gene: TRBJ1-1; CDR3aa: CASSFTPGYTEAFF; CDR3nt: TGTGCCAGCAGCTTTACCCCCGGCTACACTGAAGCTTTCTTT
d_gene: TRBD1; abundance: many; v_gene: TRBV5-1; j_gene: TRBJ2-7; CDR3aa: CASSHTGGLDEQYF; CDR3nt: TGCGCCAGCAGCCATACAGGGGGCCTTGACGAGCAGTACTTC
d_gene: TRBD2; abundance: many; v_gene: TRBV27; j_gene: TRBJ2-1; CDR3aa: CASSLRVGGLHNEQFF; CDR3nt: TGTGCCAGCAGTTTACGGGTGGGAGGGCTTCACAATGAGCAGTTCTTC
d_gene: NA; abundance: many; v_gene: TRBV12-3/TRBV12-4; j_gene: TRBJ2-5; CDR3aa: CASTDSTETQYF; CDR3nt: TGTGCCAGCACTGACAGTACGGAGACCCAGTACTTC
d_gene: NA; abundance: many; v_gene: TRBV15; j_gene: TRBJ2-2; CDR3aa: CATSSLRPGELFF; CDR3nt: TGTGCCACCAGCAGCCTCAGGCCCGGGGAGCTGTTTTTT
d_gene: TRBD1; abundance: many; v_gene: TRBV15; j_gene: TRBJ1-6; CDR3aa: CATSTGQGGSPLHF; CDR3nt: TGTGCCACCAGCACGGGACAGGGGGGTTCACCCCTCCACTTT
d_gene: NA; abundance: many; v_gene: TRBV2; j_gene: TRBJ1-5; CDR3aa: CASSRFSNQPQHF; CDR3nt: TGTGCCAGCAGTCGATTTAGCAATCAGCCCCAGCATTTT
d_gene: NA; abundance: many; v_gene: TRBV14; j_gene: TRBJ2-7; CDR3aa: CASSFTRFHEQYF; CDR3nt: TGTGCCAGCAGCTTCACTAGGTTTCACGAGCAGTACTTC
d_gene: NA; abundance: many; v_gene: TRBV30; j_gene: TRBJ2-1; CDR3aa: CAWSIMSTNEQFF; CDR3nt: TGTGCCTGGAGTATAATGTCTACTAATGAGCAGTTCTTC
d_gene: NA; abundance: many; v_gene: TRBV5-4; j_gene: TRBJ2-7; CDR3aa: CASSLTAVGAYEQYF; CDR3nt: TGTGCCAGCAGCCTTACTGCGGTCGGAGCCTACGAGCAGTACTTC
d_gene: NA; abundance: many; v_gene: TRBV5-4; j_gene: TRBJ2-7; CDR3aa: CASSLGSSEQYF; CDR3nt: TGTGCCAGCAGCTTGGGGAGCTCGGAGCAGTACTTC
d_gene: NA; abundance: NA; v_gene: TRBV12-5; j_gene: TRBJ2-1; CDR3aa: CASGFGKAYEQFF; CDR3nt: TGTGCTAGTGGTTTTGGGAAGGCCTACGAGCAGTTCTTC
d_gene: NA; abundance: NA; v_gene: TRBV18; j_gene: TRBJ2-4; CDR3aa: CASSPLGCASSAKNIQYF; CDR3nt: TGTGCCAGCTCACCCCTAGGATGTGCGTCAAGTGCCAAAAACATTCAGTACTTC
d_gene: TRBD2; abundance: NA; v_gene: TRBV15; j_gene: TRBJ2-5; CDR3aa: CATRQLAGHSQYF; CDR3nt: TGTGCCACCAGACAACTAGCGGGCCACTCCCAGTACTTC
d_gene: TRBD1; abundance: many; v_gene: TRBV29-1; j_gene: TRBJ2-7; CDR3aa: CSGGQGAYEQYF; CDR3nt: TGCAGCGGGGGGCAGGGGGCATACGAGCAGTACTTC
d_gene: NA; abundance: NA; v_gene: TRBV28; j_gene: TRBJ2-1; CDR3aa: CASASHGYNEQFF; CDR3nt: TGTGCCAGCGCCAGTCACGGCTACAATGAGCAGTTCTTC
d_gene: NA; abundance: many; v_gene: TRBV14; j_gene: TRBJ1-2; CDR3aa: CASSQLGNYGYTF; CDR3nt: TGTGCCAGCAGCCAACTCGGAAACTATGGCTACACCTTC
d_gene: NA; abundance: many; v_gene: TRBV6-2/TRBV6-3; j_gene: TRBJ2-1; CDR3aa: CASSYSGSEQFF; CDR3nt: TGTGCCAGCAGTTACTCCGGGAGTGAGCAGTTCTTC
d_gene: NA; abundance: once; v_gene: TRBV6-1; j_gene: TRBJ2-3; CDR3aa: CASSKDPTDTQYF; CDR3nt: TGTGCCAGCAGTAAGGACCCCACAGATACGCAGTATTTT
d_gene: NA; abundance: many; v_gene: TRBV7-2; j_gene: TRBJ1-2; CDR3aa: CASSLEGLGGYTF; CDR3nt: TGTGCCAGCAGCTTAGAAGGGTTGGGCGGCTACACCTTC
d_gene: TRBD1; abundance: many; v_gene: TRBV29-1; j_gene: TRBJ1-1; CDR3aa: CSDTTGAGTEAFF; CDR3nt: TGCAGCGATACGACAGGGGCGGGCACTGAAGCTTTCTTT
d_gene: NA; abundance: many; v_gene: TRBV11-3; j_gene: TRBJ1-1; CDR3aa: CASSLGGEAFF; CDR3nt: TGTGCCAGCAGCTTAGGGGGTGAAGCTTTCTTT
d_gene: NA; abundance: NA; v_gene: TRBV28; j_gene: TRBJ2-7; CDR3aa: CASSSPGRASYEKYF; CDR3nt: TGTGCCAGCAGTTCCCCGGGAAGGGCCTCCTACGAGAAGTACTTC
d_gene: NA; abundance: many; v_gene: TRBV3-1; j_gene: TRBJ1-6; CDR3aa: CASSQIGGQSPLHF; CDR3nt: TGTGCCAGCAGCCAAATAGGTGGGCAGTCACCCCTCCACTTT
d_gene: NA; abundance: many; v_gene: TRBV4-3; j_gene: TRBJ2-1; CDR3aa: CASSQDPGGNEQFF; CDR3nt: TGCGCCAGCAGCCAAGATCCCGGGGGTAATGAGCAGTTCTTC
d_gene: NA; abundance: many; v_gene: TRBV6-6; j_gene: TRBJ1-5; CDR3aa: CASSYSEYSNQPQHF; CDR3nt: TGTGCCAGCAGTTACTCGGAGTATAGCAATCAGCCCCAGCATTTT
d_gene: NA; abundance: many; v_gene: TRBV7-2; j_gene: TRBJ2-3; CDR3aa: CASSLGGLDTQYF; CDR3nt: TGTGCCAGCAGCTTAGGTGGGCTCGATACGCAGTATTTT
d_gene: TRBD1; abundance: many; v_gene: TRBV2; j_gene: TRBJ1-4; CDR3aa: CASSEVVTGAEKLFF; CDR3nt: TGTGCCAGCAGTGAAGTGGTGACAGGGGCTGAAAAACTGTTTTTT
d_gene: NA; abundance: many; v_gene: TRBV30; j_gene: TRBJ1-5; CDR3aa: CAWSGGVWSNQPQHF; CDR3nt: TGTGCCTGGAGTGGAGGGGTATGGAGCAATCAGCCCCAGCATTTT
d_gene: NA; abundance: many; v_gene: TRBV9; j_gene: TRBJ2-5; CDR3aa: CASSESQGNQETQYF; CDR3nt: TGTGCCAGCAGCGAGAGCCAGGGTAACCAAGAGACCCAGTACTTC